This T cell receptor (beta chain) was recovered during a study of blood T cells in healthy people across ages. CDR3 size: 14 residues. Trimming removed 4 bases from V and 5 bases from J; junction bases left unmatched: 7. The germline gives CDR1 LGHNA, CDR2 YSLEER. Primed by a sample-barcoded 5' primer and a J-beta primer mix, a second PCR proceeded for roughly 7 to 12 cycles. TCRdb used MiXCR to reprocess the 5' RACE reads, holding one entry per CDR3 protein. The sample yields around 320,000 distinct CDR3 sequences, roughly 26% seen once. Sequenced sample: blood. J is TRBJ2-7 and V is TRBV4-3, with 8 bases aligning to TRBD1. The receptor comes from an older woman in good health. DNA of the CDR3: TGCGCCAGCAGCCCTTCGACAGGGGTTGACGAGCAGTACTTC. This gives the protein CASSPSTGVDEQYF.